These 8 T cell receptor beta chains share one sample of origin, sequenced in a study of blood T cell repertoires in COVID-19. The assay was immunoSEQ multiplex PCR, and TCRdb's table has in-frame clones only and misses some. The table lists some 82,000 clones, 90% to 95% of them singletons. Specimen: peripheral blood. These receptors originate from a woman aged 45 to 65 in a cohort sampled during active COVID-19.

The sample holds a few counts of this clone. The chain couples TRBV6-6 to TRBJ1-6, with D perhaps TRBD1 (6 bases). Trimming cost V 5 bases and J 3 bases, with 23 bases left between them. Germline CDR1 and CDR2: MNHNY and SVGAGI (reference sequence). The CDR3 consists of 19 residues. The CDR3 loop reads CASSPASGLGQIYNSPLHF. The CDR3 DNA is TGTGCCAGCAGTCCAGCTTCAGGATTAGGACAGATCTATAATTCACCCCTCCACTTT.

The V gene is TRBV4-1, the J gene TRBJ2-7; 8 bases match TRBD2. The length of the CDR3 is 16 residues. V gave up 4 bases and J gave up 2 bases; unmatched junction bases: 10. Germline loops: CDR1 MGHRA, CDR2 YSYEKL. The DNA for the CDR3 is TGCGCCAGCAGCCGTCTTCCGGGACTAGGGACCTACGAGCAGTACTTC. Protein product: CASSRLPGLGTYEQYF.

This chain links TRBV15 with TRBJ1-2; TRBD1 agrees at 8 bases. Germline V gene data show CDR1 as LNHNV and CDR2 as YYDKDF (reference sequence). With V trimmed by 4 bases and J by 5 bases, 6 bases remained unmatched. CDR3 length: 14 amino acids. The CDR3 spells CATSIGQGLYGYTF. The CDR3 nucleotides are TGTGCCACCAGCATAGGACAGGGCCTATATGGCTACACCTTC.

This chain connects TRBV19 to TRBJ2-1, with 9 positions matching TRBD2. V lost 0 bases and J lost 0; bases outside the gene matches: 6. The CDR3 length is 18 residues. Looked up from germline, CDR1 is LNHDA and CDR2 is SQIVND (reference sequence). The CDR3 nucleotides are TGTGCCAGTAGTATAGAGCCATCTAGCGGGAACTCCTACAATGAGCAGTTCTTC. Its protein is CASSIEPSSGNSYNEQFF.

The chain's CDR3 is CASRWGGGETQYF. The CDR3 DNA follows: TGTGCCAGCAGATGGGGGGGCGGGGAGACCCAGTACTTC. The rearrangement links TRBV6-5 to TRBJ2-5; maybe TRBD2 (7 bases). This CDR3 spans 13 amino acids. Looked up from germline, CDR1 is MNHEY and CDR2 is SVGAGI. V was shortened by 6 bases and J by 5 bases, with 13 bases between the two germline ends.

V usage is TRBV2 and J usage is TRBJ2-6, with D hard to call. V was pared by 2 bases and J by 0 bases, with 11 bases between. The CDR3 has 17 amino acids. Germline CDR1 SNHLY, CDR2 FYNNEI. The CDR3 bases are TGTGCCAGCAGTGAAAACGCTATAAACTCTGGGGCCAACGTCCTGACTTTC. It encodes CASSENAINSGANVLTF.

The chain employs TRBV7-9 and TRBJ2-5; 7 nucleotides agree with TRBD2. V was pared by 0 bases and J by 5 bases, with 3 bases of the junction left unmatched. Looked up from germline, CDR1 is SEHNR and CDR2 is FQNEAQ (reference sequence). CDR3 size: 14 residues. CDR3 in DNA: TGTGCCAGCAGCTTAGCCCTGGGGGGGGAGACCCAGTACTTC. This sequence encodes CASSLALGGETQYF.

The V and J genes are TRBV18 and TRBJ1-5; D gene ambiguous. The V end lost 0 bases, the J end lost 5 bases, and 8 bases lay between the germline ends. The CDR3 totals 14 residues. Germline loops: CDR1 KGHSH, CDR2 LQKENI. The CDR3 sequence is CASSPPGSDQPQHF. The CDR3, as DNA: TGTGCCAGCTCACCACCGGGCTCAGATCAGCCCCAGCATTTT.